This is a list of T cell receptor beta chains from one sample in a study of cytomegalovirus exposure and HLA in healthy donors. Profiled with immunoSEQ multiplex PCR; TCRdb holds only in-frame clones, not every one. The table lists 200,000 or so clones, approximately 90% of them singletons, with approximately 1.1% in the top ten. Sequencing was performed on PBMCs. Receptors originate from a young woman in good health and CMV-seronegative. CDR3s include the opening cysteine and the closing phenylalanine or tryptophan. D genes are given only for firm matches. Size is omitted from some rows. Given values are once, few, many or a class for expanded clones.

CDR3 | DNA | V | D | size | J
CAAGTSGTYEQYF | TGTGCCGCCGGGACTAGCGGGACCTACGAGCAGTACTTC | TRBV6-1 | TRBD2 | NA | TRBJ2-7
CASSTYGGETQYF | TGTGCCAGTAGCACTTACGGGGGAGAGACCCAGTACTTC | TRBV19 | NA | NA | TRBJ2-5
CASRWDRNTEAFF | TGTGCCAGCAGGTGGGACAGGAACACTGAAGCTTTCTTT | TRBV28 | TRBD1 | NA | TRBJ1-1
CASSGTGAYGYTF | TGTGCCAGCAGCGGGACAGGGGCCTATGGCTACACCTTC | TRBV9 | TRBD1 | few | TRBJ1-2
CAISPASGGKNEQFF | TGTGCCATCAGCCCCGCTAGCGGAGGCAAAAATGAGCAGTTCTTC | TRBV10-3 | TRBD2 | NA | TRBJ2-1
CAWRQGVAGGNEYF | NA | TRBV30 | NA | NA | TRBJ2-7
CASSVRDSNSPLHF | TGTGCCAGTAGTGTCCGGGACAGTAATTCACCCCTCCACTTT | TRBV19 | TRBD1 | NA | TRBJ1-6
CASSRGPDRARELFF | TGCGCCAGCAGTCGGGGGCCGGACAGGGCTAGGGAGCTGTTTTTT | TRBV5-1 | TRBD1 | few | TRBJ2-2
CASSLELVQETQYF | TGTGCCAGCAGCCTAGAGTTAGTACAAGAGACCCAGTACTTC | TRBV7-9 | NA | NA | TRBJ2-5
CASGLAAGAYYGYTF | TGTGCTAGTGGTTTGGCAGCGGGAGCCTACTATGGCTACACCTTC | TRBV12-5 | NA | NA | TRBJ1-2
CASSPVGDYNEQFF | TGTGCCAGCAGTCCGGTCGGAGACTACAATGAGCAGTTCTTC | TRBV5-4 | NA | NA | TRBJ2-1
CASSVARGGVDEQYF | TGTGCCAGCAGCGTAGCTCGGGGCGGGGTGGACGAGCAGTACTTC | TRBV9 | NA | NA | TRBJ2-7
CASRLIPRGDTDTQYF | TGTGCCAGCAGACTCATTCCGCGCGGTGACACAGATACGCAGTATTTT | TRBV9 | NA | NA | TRBJ2-3
CASSYSWRQGGYGYTF | TGTGCCAGCAGTTACTCGTGGCGGCAGGGGGGCTATGGCTACACCTTC | TRBV6-5 | TRBD1 | once | TRBJ1-2
CASSTRPGPNQPQHF | TGTGCCAGCTCAACACGCCCAGGGCCCAATCAGCCCCAGCATTTT | TRBV18 | NA | NA | TRBJ1-5
CASSLWGGGAFF | TGCGCCAGCAGCCTCTGGGGAGGAGGAGCTTTCTTT | TRBV5-1 | NA | NA | TRBJ1-1
CASSVRGSNQPQHF | TGTGCCAGCAGTGTCAGGGGATCCAATCAGCCCCAGCATTTT | TRBV27 | NA | NA | TRBJ1-5
CATSGKTGSGNEKLFF | TGTGCCACCAGCGGTAAAACAGGCTCTGGGAATGAAAAACTGTTTTTT | TRBV15 | NA | NA | TRBJ1-4
CASSLTSGVQETQYF | TGTGCCAGCAGCTTAACTAGCGGGGTCCAAGAGACCCAGTACTTC | TRBV5-4 | TRBD2 | NA | TRBJ2-5
CASSPWGTGGVGQFF | TGCGCCAGCAGTCCCTGGGGGACAGGGGGCGTCGGGCAGTTCTTC | TRBV5-1 | TRBD1 | NA | TRBJ2-1
CASSPTQGDTEAFF | TGTGCCAGCAGCCCCACACAGGGGGACACTGAAGCTTTCTTT | TRBV5-4 | TRBD1 | NA | TRBJ1-1
CAWSSGRETQYF | TGTGCCTGGAGTAGCGGCCGAGAGACCCAGTACTTC | TRBV30 | NA | once | TRBJ2-5
CAWGDQATPAQHF | TGTGCCTGGGGCGATCAGGCAACTCCGGCCCAGCATTTT | TRBV30 | NA | NA | TRBJ1-5